The rows below give T cell receptor beta chains drawn from one sample of a study of T cell changes during pregnancy in multiple sclerosis. Some clones are missing from TCRdb's copy, which holds only in-frame ones; the method was immunoSEQ multiplex PCR. The sample includes about 26,000 clones, roughly nine tenths of them seen just once. The sample here was CD8+ T cells from peripheral blood mononuclear cells, taken in the second trimester of pregnancy. Every receptor here comes from a female donor with multiple sclerosis, enrolled in a pregnancy study. CDR3s include the opening cysteine and the closing phenylalanine or tryptophan. The D gene is left open where the match is weak. A row's size may be missing; if present it is once, few, many or a size class.

V,D,J,size,DNA,CDR3
TRBV6-4,TRBD2,TRBJ2-1,-,TGTGCCAGCAGTGACTCTGCGGGAGGGAACAATGAGCAGTTCTTC,CASSDSAGGNNEQFF
TRBV5-1,TRBD1,TRBJ1-5,-,TGCGCCAGCACCCCCCGCGACAGGGAGCCCCAGCATTTT,CASTPRDREPQHF
TRBV6-5,TRBD2,TRBJ2-7,-,TGTGCCAGCAGTTACTCCAGCGGGAAAACCCCCTACGAGCAGTACTTC,CASSYSSGKTPYEQYF
TRBV7-9,TRBD1,TRBJ2-4,-,TGTGCCAGCAGCTTTGACAGGGGGCGGTGGGCCAAAAACATTCAGTACTTC,CASSFDRGRWAKNIQYF
TRBV5-1,TRBD2,TRBJ2-4,-,TGCGCCAGCAGCAGCGGGACTCTCTCCTTTCAGTACTTC,CASSSGTLSFQYF
TRBV4-1,TRBD1,TRBJ2-7,few,TGTGCCAGCAGCCACCCCGAGGGGCAGGGGGCCAACGAGCAGTACTTC,CASSHPEGQGANEQYF
TRBV28,-,TRBJ1-1,-,TGTGCCAGCAGTTCGGGGGAATTCTCCCTCATGAGCACTGAAGCTTTCTTT,CASSSGEFSLMSTEAFF
TRBV19,-,TRBJ1-5,-,TGTGCCAGTAGCCAGGGGTATCAGCCCCAGCATTTT,CASSQGYQPQHF
TRBV15,TRBD1,TRBJ1-6,-,TGTGCCACCAGCAGAGATAGGGGGCAGAATTCACCCCTCCACTTT,CATSRDRGQNSPLHF
TRBV28,-,TRBJ2-5,-,TGTGCCAGCAACTTGGGGGGTCAAGAGACCCAGTACTTC,CASNLGGQETQYF
TRBV19,-,TRBJ2-1,-,TGTGCCGTTAGCTGGTACAATGAGCAGTTCTTC,CAVSWYNEQFF
TRBV4-1,TRBD2,TRBJ2-5,-,TGCGCCAGCAGCCAAGGGGCGGGAGGGCAAGAGACCCAGTACTTC,CASSQGAGGQETQYF
TRBV19,-,TRBJ2-3,-,TGTGCCACCTCCCTCAGGTCCACAGATACGCAGTATTTT,CATSLRSTDTQYF
TRBV2,TRBD1,TRBJ2-6,-,TGTGCCAGCTTTGGACAGGGGGCCCGATATCGCGAGTCTGGGGCCAACGTCCTGACTTTC,CASFGQGARYRESGANVLTF
TRBV4-2,TRBD2,TRBJ2-7,once,TGTGCCAGCAGCCTACGGACTAGCGTTGAGGGAGGGCCCTCCTACGAGCAGTACTTC,CASSLRTSVEGGPSYEQYF
TRBV27,TRBD2,TRBJ2-5,-,TGTGCCAGCAGAAATAGCGGGAGAGCAGAGACCCAGTACTTC,CASRNSGRAETQYF
TRBV2,-,TRBJ2-7,-,TGTGCCAGCAGCAGATGGGTGGGGCCATTAAAACCCTACGAGCAGTACTTC,CASSRWVGPLKPYEQYF
TRBV30,TRBD1,TRBJ2-5,-,TGTGCCTGGAGTGTACCCACAGGGGGCCTACAAGAGACCCAGTACTTC,CAWSVPTGGLQETQYF
TRBV7-9,-,TRBJ2-7,-,TGTGCCACCACGGGTTCTGAGGACGAGCAGTACTTC,CATTGSEDEQYF
TRBV27,TRBD2,TRBJ2-1,-,TGTGCCAGCAGTTTACTAGCGGGAGGCCCCATTGAGCAGTTCTTC,CASSLLAGGPIEQFF
TRBV4-2,TRBD2,TRBJ2-7,-,TGTGCCAGCAGCCAAGGATTAGCGGGAGATCTCGAGCAGTACTTC,CASSQGLAGDLEQYF
TRBV5-1,TRBD1,TRBJ1-1,-,TGCGCCAGCAGGTCCGACAGGGATAACACTGAAGCTTTCTTT,CASRSDRDNTEAFF
TRBV9,TRBD1,TRBJ1-4,-,TGTGCCAGCAGCGTAGCCCACACAGGGGGCTTACTCCCAACTAATGAAAAACTGTTTTTT,CASSVAHTGGLLPTNEKLFF
TRBV6-5,-,TRBJ2-2,-,TGTGCCAGCAGTTTAGCTGAGGGGGAGCTGTTTTTT,CASSLAEGELFF
TRBV28,TRBD2,TRBJ2-7,-,TGTGCCAGCAGTTCCCCCCTGAGCGGGGAGGGCCAAACGCCTCACGAGCAGTACTTC,CASSSPLSGEGQTPHEQYF
TRBV7-9,-,TRBJ2-4,-,TGTGCCAGCACCCCTACAGCCAAAAACATTCAGTACTTC,CASTPTAKNIQYF
TRBV7-9,TRBD2,TRBJ2-7,once,TGTGCCAGCAGCTCACTAGCGGGAGGTGGTTACGAGCAGTACTTC,CASSSLAGGGYEQYF
TRBV7-6,-,TRBJ2-7,-,TGTGCCAGCAGCTTAGGCGAGACCTACGAGCAGTACTTC,CASSLGETYEQYF
TRBV15,TRBD2,TRBJ2-1,-,TGTGCCACCAGCATAGGACTAGCGGGATACAATGAGCAGTTCTTC,CATSIGLAGYNEQFF
TRBV19,TRBD1,TRBJ1-1,-,TGTGCCAGTAGCCTCTGGGGACAGGGCACTGAAGCTTTCTTT,CASSLWGQGTEAFF
TRBV6-5,-,TRBJ1-1,-,TGTGCCAGCAGTTATGGAGGGCCGAACACTGAAGCTTTCTTT,CASSYGGPNTEAFF
TRBV27,TRBD1,TRBJ2-3,-,TGTGCCAGCAGCTCCGGGACAGGGGGCGCAGATACGCAGTATTTT,CASSSGTGGADTQYF
TRBV7-9,TRBD2,TRBJ2-5,-,TGTGCCAGCAGCTACGTCGAAAGCGGGAGGGCCGGGGAGACCCAGTACTTC,CASSYVESGRAGETQYF
TRBV6-5,-,TRBJ1-5,-,TGTGCCAGCGGCAGTCAGCCCCAGCATTTT,CASGSQPQHF
TRBV9,-,TRBJ2-2,few,TGTGCCAGCAGCGTCCAGATCGATGGACAGCTCACCGGGGAGCTGTTTTTT,CASSVQIDGQLTGELFF
TRBV9,-,TRBJ1-6,-,TGTGCCAGCAGCGTAGGGGGAGTTAATTCACCCCTCCACTTT,CASSVGGVNSPLHF
TRBV30,-,TRBJ2-7,-,TGTGCCTGGAGCGTAATGGGAGAGTTCGACGAGCAGTACTTC,CAWSVMGEFDEQYF
TRBV11-2,TRBD1,TRBJ2-5,-,TGTGCCAGCAGGGCCGGGACAGGGGGCCGGGAGACCCAGTACTTC,CASRAGTGGRETQYF
TRBV19,-,TRBJ2-1,-,TGTGCCAGTAGTCTGGGCCCTTTGCAGTTCTTC,CASSLGPLQFF
TRBV5-6,-,TRBJ1-2,-,TGTGCCAGCAGCTTGGAGACTGAGGACAGTTACTATGGCTACACCTTC,CASSLETEDSYYGYTF
TRBV5-1,-,TRBJ2-6,-,TGCGCCAGCAGCTTGGGAGGCATATCTGGGGCCAACGTCCTGACTTTC,CASSLGGISGANVLTF
TRBV19,TRBD2,TRBJ2-3,-,TGTGCCAGTAGTATATTTAGCGGGAGGACAGATACGCAGTATTTT,CASSIFSGRTDTQYF
TRBV4-3,TRBD2,TRBJ2-7,-,TGCGCCAGCAGCCAAGAACGTAGCGGGAGTCGCTACGAGCAGTACTTC,CASSQERSGSRYEQYF
TRBV27,-,TRBJ2-5,-,TGTGCCAGCAGTTTTGGAGGCCCCTTCCGTGAGACCCAGTACTTC,CASSFGGPFRETQYF
TRBV4-1,TRBD2,TRBJ2-1,-,TGCGCCAGCAGCCAAGACTGGGGGACTAGCGGGAGAAAGGGTCCGGTCAATGAGCAGTTCTTC,CASSQDWGTSGRKGPVNEQFF
TRBV10-3,TRBD1,TRBJ2-4,many,TGTGCCATCAGATCCGGGACAGGGTTCGGTGACATTCAGTACTTC,CAIRSGTGFGDIQYF
TRBV15,-,TRBJ1-5,-,TGTGCCACCAGCAGAGATCGCGCGGATTATCAGCCCCAGCATTTT,CATSRDRADYQPQHF
TRBV5-1,TRBD1,TRBJ2-7,-,TGCGCCAGCAGCTTGGGTCCCGGGACAGGGCCCTACGAGCAGTACTTC,CASSLGPGTGPYEQYF
TRBV5-4,TRBD2,TRBJ2-3,-,TGTGCCAGCAGCCCGGGACTAGCGGGAAGCACAGATACGCAGTATTTT,CASSPGLAGSTDTQYF
TRBV5-1,TRBD2,TRBJ2-6,-,TGCGCCAGCAGCTTGGCCACACTAGCGCTTTCTGGGGCCAACGTCCTGACTTTC,CASSLATLALSGANVLTF
TRBV29-1,-,TRBJ2-5,few,TGCAGCGCCGAGGGGGGGGTGGTCAGAGAGACCCAGTACTTC,CSAEGGVVRETQYF
TRBV28,-,TRBJ2-7,-,TGTGCCAGCAGTGCTGGGTTACCGGGGGAGCAGTACTTC,CASSAGLPGEQYF
TRBV28,-,TRBJ1-1,once,TGTGCCAGCAGTTTTTCCATCACAGGCCCCCTTGAAGCTTTCTTT,CASSFSITGPLEAFF
TRBV2,-,TRBJ2-5,-,TGTGCCAGCGGCCGGCCGCCCGAGGGCCCGTACCAAGAGACCCAGTACTTC,CASGRPPEGPYQETQYF
TRBV27,-,TRBJ2-7,-,TGTGCCAGCAGTTTAATCGACAGTCGCGAGCAGTACTTC,CASSLIDSREQYF
TRBV6-1,TRBD1,TRBJ1-5,-,TGTGCCAGCAGCGGCGGACAGGGGACCCCCCAGCCCCAGCATTTT,CASSGGQGTPQPQHF